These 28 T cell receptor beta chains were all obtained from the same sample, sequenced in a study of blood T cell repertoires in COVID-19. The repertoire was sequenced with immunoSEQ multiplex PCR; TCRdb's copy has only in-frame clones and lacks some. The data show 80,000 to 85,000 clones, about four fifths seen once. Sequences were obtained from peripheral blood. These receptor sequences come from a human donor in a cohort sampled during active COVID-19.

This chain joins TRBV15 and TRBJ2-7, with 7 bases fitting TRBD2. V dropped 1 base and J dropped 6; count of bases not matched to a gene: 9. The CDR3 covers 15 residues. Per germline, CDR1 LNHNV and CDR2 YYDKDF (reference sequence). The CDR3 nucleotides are TGTGCCACCAGCAGAGGGCAGCGGGAAGAGGGCGAGCAGTACTTC. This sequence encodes CATSRGQREEGEQYF. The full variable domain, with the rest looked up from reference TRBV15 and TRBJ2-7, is DAMVIQNPRYQVTQFGKPVTLSCSQTLNHNVMYWYQQKSSQAPKLLFHYYDKDFNNEADTPDNFQSRRPNTSFCFLDIRSPGLGDTAMYLCATSRGQREEGEQYFGPGTRLTVT.

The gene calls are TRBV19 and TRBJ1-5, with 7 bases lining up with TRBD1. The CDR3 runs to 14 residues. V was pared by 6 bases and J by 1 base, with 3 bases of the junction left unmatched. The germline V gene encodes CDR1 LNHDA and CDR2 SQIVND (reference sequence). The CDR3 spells CASSPDRSNQPQHF. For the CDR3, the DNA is TGTGCCAGTAGCCCGGACAGGAGCAATCAGCCCCAGCATTTT.

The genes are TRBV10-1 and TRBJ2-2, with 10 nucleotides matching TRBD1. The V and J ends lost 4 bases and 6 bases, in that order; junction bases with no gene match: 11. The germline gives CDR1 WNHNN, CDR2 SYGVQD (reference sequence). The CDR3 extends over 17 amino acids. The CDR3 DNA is TGCGCCAGCAGTGCGATACCGGGACAGGGGTTCTCCGGGGAGCTGTTTTTT. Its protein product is CASSAIPGQGFSGELFF.

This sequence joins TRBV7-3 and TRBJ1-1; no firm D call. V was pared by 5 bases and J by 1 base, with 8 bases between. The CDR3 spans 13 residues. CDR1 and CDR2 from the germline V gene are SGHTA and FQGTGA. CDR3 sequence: CASSTTQNTEAFF. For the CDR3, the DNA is TGTGCCAGCAGCACCACTCAGAACACTGAAGCTTTCTTT. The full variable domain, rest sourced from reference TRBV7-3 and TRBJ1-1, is GAGVSQTPSNKVTEKGKYVELRCDPISGHTALYWYRQSLGQGPEFLIYFQGTGAADDSGLPNDRFFAVRPEGSVSTLKIQRTERGDSAVYLCASSTTQNTEAFFGQGTRLTVV.

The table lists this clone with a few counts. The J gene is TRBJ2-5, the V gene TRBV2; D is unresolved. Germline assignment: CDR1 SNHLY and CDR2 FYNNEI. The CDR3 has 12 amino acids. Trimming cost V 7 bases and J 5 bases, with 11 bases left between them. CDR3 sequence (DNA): TGTGCCAGCACTTCCTTCGAGGAGACCCAGTACTTC. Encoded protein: CASTSFEETQYF.

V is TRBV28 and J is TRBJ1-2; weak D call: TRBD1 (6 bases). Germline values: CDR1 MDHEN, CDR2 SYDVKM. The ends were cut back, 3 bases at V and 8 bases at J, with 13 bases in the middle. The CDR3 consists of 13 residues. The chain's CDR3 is CASSFGQGSGYTF. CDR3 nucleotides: TGTGCCAGCAGTTTCGGCCAGGGGTCCGGCTACACCTTC.

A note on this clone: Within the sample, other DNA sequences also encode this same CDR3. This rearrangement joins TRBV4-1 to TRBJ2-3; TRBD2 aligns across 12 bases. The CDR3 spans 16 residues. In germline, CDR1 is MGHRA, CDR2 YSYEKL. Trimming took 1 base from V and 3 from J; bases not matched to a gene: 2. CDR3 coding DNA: TGCGCCAGCAGCCAAGGGACTAGCGGGGTAACAGATACGCAGTATTTT. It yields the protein CASSQGTSGVTDTQYF.

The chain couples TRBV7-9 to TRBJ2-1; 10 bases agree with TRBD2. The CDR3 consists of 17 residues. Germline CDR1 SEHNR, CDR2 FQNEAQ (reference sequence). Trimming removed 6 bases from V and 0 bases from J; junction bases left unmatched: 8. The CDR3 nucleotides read TGTGCCAGCAGTTTCCACGGGACTAGCGTCTCCTACAATGAGCAGTTCTTC. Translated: CASSFHGTSVSYNEQFF.

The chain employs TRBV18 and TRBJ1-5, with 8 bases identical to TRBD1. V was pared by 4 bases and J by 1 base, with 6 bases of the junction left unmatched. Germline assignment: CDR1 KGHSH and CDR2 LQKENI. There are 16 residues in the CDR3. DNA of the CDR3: TGTGCCAGCTCACTAGGACAGGGAGTGAGCAATCAGCCCCAGCATTTT. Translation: CASSLGQGVSNQPQHF.

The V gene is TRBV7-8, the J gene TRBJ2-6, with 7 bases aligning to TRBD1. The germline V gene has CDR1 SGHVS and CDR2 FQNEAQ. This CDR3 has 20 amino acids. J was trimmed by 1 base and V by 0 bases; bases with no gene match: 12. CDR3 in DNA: TGTGCCAGCAGCTTAGCCAGGGGGATGAATTTCGAGTCTGGGGCCAACGTCCTGACTTTC. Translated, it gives CASSLARGMNFESGANVLTF.

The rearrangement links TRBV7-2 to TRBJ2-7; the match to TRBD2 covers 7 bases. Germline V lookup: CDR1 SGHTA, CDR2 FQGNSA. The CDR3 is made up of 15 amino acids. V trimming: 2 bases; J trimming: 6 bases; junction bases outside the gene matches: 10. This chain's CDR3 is CASSLSGLVGGEQYF. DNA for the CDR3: TGTGCCAGCAGCTTATCAGGACTAGTTGGGGGCGAGCAGTACTTC. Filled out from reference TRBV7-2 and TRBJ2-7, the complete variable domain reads GAGVSQSPSNKVTEKGKDVELRCDPISGHTALYWYRQSLGQGLEFLIYFQGNSAPDKSGLPSDRFSAERTGGSVSTLTIQRTQQEDSAVYLCASSLSGLVGGEQYFGPGTRLTVT.

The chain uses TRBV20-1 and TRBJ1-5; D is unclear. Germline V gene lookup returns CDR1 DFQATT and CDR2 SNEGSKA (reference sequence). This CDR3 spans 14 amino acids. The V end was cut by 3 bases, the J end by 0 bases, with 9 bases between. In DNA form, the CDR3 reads TGCAGTGCTAGTTCTGCGTCTAGCAATCAGCCCCAGCATTTT. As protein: CSASSASSNQPQHF.

The CDR3 loop is CASSQDPGTGSEKLFF. The CDR3 nucleotides read TGTGCCAGCAGCCAAGATCCGGGGACAGGGAGTGAAAAACTGTTTTTT. The chain links TRBV4-2 to TRBJ1-4; 9 positions match TRBD1. Trimming cost V 0 bases and J 7 bases; bases outside gene matches: 6. The germline V gene encodes CDR1 LGHNA and CDR2 YNFKEQ. CDR3 size: 16 residues.

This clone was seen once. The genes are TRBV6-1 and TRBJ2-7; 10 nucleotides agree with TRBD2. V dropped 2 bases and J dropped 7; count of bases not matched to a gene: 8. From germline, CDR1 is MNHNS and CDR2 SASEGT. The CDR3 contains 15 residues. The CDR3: CASSETSGAPGEQYF. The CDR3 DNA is TGTGCCAGCAGTGAAACTAGCGGGGCCCCTGGGGAGCAGTACTTC.

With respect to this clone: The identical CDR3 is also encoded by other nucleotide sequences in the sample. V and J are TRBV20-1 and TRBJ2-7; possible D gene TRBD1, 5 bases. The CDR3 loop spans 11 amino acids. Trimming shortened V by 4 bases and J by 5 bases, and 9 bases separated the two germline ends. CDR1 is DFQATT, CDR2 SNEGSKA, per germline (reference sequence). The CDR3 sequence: CSANSGHEQYF. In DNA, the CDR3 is TGCAGTGCTAACTCAGGGCACGAGCAGTACTTC.

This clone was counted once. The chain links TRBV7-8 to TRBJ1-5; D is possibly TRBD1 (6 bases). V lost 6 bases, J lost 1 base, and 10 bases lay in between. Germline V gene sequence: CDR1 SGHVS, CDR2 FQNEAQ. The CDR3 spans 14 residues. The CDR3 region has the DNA TGTGCCAGCAGACTGGGGGCGAGCAATCAGCCCCAGCATTTT. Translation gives CASRLGASNQPQHF.

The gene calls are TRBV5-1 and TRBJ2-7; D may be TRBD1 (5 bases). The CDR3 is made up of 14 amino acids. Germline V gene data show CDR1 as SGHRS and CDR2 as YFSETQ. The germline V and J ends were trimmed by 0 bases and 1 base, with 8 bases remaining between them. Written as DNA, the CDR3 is TGCGCCAGCAGCTTGGGACAGATTTCCTACGAGCAGTACTTC. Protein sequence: CASSLGQISYEQYF.

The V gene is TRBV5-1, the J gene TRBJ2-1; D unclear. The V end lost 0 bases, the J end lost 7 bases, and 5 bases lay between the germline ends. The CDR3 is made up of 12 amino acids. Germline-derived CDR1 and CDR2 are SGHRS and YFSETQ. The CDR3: CASSLAANEQFF. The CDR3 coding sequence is TGCGCCAGCAGCTTGGCCGCGAATGAGCAGTTCTTC.

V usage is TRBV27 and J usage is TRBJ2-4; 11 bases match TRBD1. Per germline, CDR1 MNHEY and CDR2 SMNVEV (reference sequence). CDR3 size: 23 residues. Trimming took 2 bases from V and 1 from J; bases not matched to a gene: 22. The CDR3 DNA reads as TGTGCCAGCAGTTTAGACCCCCCGGACAGGGGGCGAGTAGTACCGCTCGCCAAAAACATTCAGTACTTC. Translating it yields CASSLDPPDRGRVVPLAKNIQYF.

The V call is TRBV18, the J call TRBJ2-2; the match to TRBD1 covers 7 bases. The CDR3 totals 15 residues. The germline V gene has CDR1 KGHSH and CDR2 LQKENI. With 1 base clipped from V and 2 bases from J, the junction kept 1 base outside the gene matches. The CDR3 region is CASSPRDRNTGELFF. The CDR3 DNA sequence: TGTGCCAGCTCACCACGGGACAGAAACACCGGGGAGCTGTTTTTT.

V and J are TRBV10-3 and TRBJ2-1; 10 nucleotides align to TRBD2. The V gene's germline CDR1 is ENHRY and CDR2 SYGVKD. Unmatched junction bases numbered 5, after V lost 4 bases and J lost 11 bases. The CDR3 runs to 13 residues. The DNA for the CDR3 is TGTGCCATCAGTGGGGCTAGCGGGGGAAAGCAGTTCTTC. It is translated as CAISGASGGKQFF.

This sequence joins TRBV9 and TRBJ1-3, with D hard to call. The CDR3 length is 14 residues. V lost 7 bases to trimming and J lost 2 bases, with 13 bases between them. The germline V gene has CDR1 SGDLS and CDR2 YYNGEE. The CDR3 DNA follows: TGTGCCAGCTCCGGCGGGGAAGCTGGAAACACCATATATTTT. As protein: CASSGGEAGNTIYF.

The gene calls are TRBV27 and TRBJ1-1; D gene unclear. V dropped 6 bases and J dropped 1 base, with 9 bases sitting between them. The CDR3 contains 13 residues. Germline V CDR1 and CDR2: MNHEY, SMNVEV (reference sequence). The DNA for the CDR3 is TGTGCCAGCAGCCGCGCGGCGAACACTGAAGCTTTCTTT. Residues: CASSRAANTEAFF.

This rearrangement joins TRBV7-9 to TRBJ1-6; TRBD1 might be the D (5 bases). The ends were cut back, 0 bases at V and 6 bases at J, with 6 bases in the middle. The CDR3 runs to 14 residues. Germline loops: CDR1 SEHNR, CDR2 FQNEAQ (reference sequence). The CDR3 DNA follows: TGTGCCAGCAGCTTAGCGGGGCTTAATTCACCCCTCCACTTT. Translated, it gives CASSLAGLNSPLHF.

The CDR3 reads CAWTEGSIGNQPQHF. The CDR3 DNA reads TGTGCCTGGACGGAGGGGAGCATAGGGAATCAGCCCCAGCATTTT. J is TRBJ1-5 and V is TRBV30; possible D gene TRBD1, 5 bases. The CDR3 contains 15 residues. From germline, CDR1 is GTSNPN and CDR2 SVGIG (reference sequence). V was trimmed by 4 bases and J by 4 bases, leaving 17 bases between them.

The CDR3: CASSPDGQGYYEQYF. The CDR3 DNA reads TGCGCCAGCAGCCCGGACGGACAGGGTTACTACGAGCAGTACTTC. The V call is TRBV5-1, the J call TRBJ2-7, with 8 bases that match TRBD1. CDR1 SGHRS and CDR2 YFSETQ come from the germline V gene. V was pared by 4 bases and J by 3 bases, with 9 bases of the junction left unmatched. CDR3 size: 15 residues. Full variable domain (remainder filled in from reference TRBV5-1 and TRBJ2-7): KAGVTQTPRYLIKTRGQQVTLSCSPISGHRSVSWYQQTPGQGLQFLFEYFSETQRNKGNFPGRFSGRQFSNSRSEMNVSTLELGDSALYLCASSPDGQGYYEQYFGPGTRLTVT.

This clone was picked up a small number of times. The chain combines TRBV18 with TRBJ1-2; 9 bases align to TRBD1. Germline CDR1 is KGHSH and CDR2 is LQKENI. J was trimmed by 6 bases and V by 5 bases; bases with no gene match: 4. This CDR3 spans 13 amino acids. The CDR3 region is CASSAGQGDGYTF. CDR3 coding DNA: TGTGCCAGCTCAGCGGGACAGGGTGATGGCTACACCTTC.

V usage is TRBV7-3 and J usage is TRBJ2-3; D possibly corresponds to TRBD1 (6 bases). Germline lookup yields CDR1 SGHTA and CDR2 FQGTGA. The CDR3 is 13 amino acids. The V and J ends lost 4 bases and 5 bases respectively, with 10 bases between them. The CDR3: CASSSQGIDTQYF. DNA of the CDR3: TGTGCCAGCAGCTCACAGGGAATAGATACGCAGTATTTT. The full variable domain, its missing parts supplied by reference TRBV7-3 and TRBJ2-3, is GAGVSQTPSNKVTEKGKYVELRCDPISGHTALYWYRQSLGQGPEFLIYFQGTGAADDSGLPNDRFFAVRPEGSVSTLKIQRTERGDSAVYLCASSSQGIDTQYFGPGTRLTVL.